This TCR beta chain was captured in a study of T cell changes during pregnancy in multiple sclerosis. Germline CDR1 reads LNHDA; CDR2 reads SQIVND (reference sequence). This CDR3 has 18 residues. V gave up 5 bases and J gave up 0 bases, with 20 bases separating them. TCRdb's table, derived via immunoSEQ multiplex PCR, lists solely in-frame clones and lacks some. The table records about 110,000 clones, about nine tenths of them present only once. This clone was counted only a few times. The chain recombines TRBV19 with TRBJ1-5; maybe TRBD1 (6 bases). The source material was peripheral blood, sampled after pregnancy. This clonotype originated in a female donor with multiple sclerosis, enrolled in a pregnancy study. CDR3 region: CASSAQGLGANSNQPQHF. Written as DNA, the CDR3 is TGTGCCAGTAGTGCCCAGGGGTTGGGGGCGAATAGCAATCAGCCCCAGCATTTT.